These T cell receptor beta chains were read from a single sample in a study of Ad26.COV2.S vaccination and SARS-CoV-2 variants. The data were produced by immunoSEQ multiplex PCR, yet TCRdb's version contains in-frame clones alone and is incomplete. The data contain hundreds of thousands of clones, less than 90% of them singletons. The starting material was peripheral blood, obtained in a trial of Ad26.COV2.S vaccine versus placebo. These receptors came from a person aged 18-65 years who received the Ad26.COV2.S COVID-19 vaccine or a placebo. CDR3s include the opening cysteine and the closing phenylalanine or tryptophan. The D gene is left open where the match is weak. The listing skips clone size in some rows; elsewhere it reads once, few, many or a size class.

d_call: TRBD1
v_call: TRBV4-3
clone_size: once
j_call: TRBJ2-1
cdr3_aa: CASSQDRDRARFF
cdr3_nt: TGCGCCAGCAGCCAGGACCGGGACAGGGCTCGGTTCTTC

d_call: TRBD1
v_call: TRBV27
clone_size: -
j_call: TRBJ2-7
cdr3_aa: CASSVQPRDRGRHEQYF
cdr3_nt: TGTGCCAGCAGCGTACAACCAAGGGACAGGGGGCGCCACGAGCAGTACTTC

d_call: -
v_call: TRBV6-2/TRBV6-3
clone_size: -
j_call: TRBJ1-6
cdr3_aa: CASSPNRIINSPLHF
cdr3_nt: TGTGCCAGCAGCCCAAACCGGATAATTAATTCACCCCTCCACTTT

d_call: -
v_call: TRBV4-1
clone_size: -
j_call: TRBJ1-5
cdr3_aa: CASSQHGGELNQPQHF
cdr3_nt: TGCGCCAGCAGCCAACATGGAGGGGAGCTCAATCAGCCCCAGCATTTT

d_call: TRBD1
v_call: TRBV7-9
clone_size: -
j_call: TRBJ1-3
cdr3_aa: CASSSPGQASPDSGNTIYF
cdr3_nt: TGTGCCAGCAGCTCACCGGGACAGGCGTCACCTGACTCTGGAAACACCATATATTTT

d_call: -
v_call: TRBV27
clone_size: -
j_call: TRBJ2-1
cdr3_aa: CASSIGSSYNEQFF
cdr3_nt: TGTGCCAGCAGTATCGGGAGCTCCTACAATGAGCAGTTCTTC

d_call: -
v_call: TRBV7-9
clone_size: -
j_call: TRBJ2-1
cdr3_aa: CASSWGGEANEQFF
cdr3_nt: TGTGCCAGCAGCTGGGGCGGGGAGGCCAATGAGCAGTTCTTC

d_call: TRBD1
v_call: TRBV6-2/TRBV6-3
clone_size: -
j_call: TRBJ1-5
cdr3_aa: CASSYRTGFEGNQPQHF
cdr3_nt: TGTGCCAGCAGTTACCGGACAGGGTTCGAGGGCAATCAGCCCCAGCATTTT

d_call: TRBD2
v_call: TRBV5-4
clone_size: once
j_call: TRBJ2-7
cdr3_aa: CASSLGSGRVRNEQYF
cdr3_nt: TGTGCCAGCAGCTTGGGCAGCGGGAGGGTAAGGAACGAGCAGTACTTC

d_call: TRBD2
v_call: TRBV4-2
clone_size: -
j_call: TRBJ2-7
cdr3_aa: CASSQETSGGFHEQYF
cdr3_nt: TGTGCCAGCAGCCAAGAAACTAGCGGGGGATTCCACGAGCAGTACTTC

d_call: -
v_call: TRBV28
clone_size: -
j_call: TRBJ2-5
cdr3_aa: CASSSPLGQGGETQYF
cdr3_nt: TGTGCCAGCAGTTCTCCTCTTGGACAGGGAGGGGAGACCCAGTACTTC

d_call: TRBD2
v_call: TRBV5-4
clone_size: -
j_call: TRBJ2-2
cdr3_aa: CASSFGGLAVRNTGELFF
cdr3_nt: TGTGCCAGCAGCTTTGGGGGACTAGCGGTCCGAAACACCGGGGAGCTGTTTTTT

d_call: -
v_call: TRBV15
clone_size: -
j_call: TRBJ1-5
cdr3_aa: CATSRSSGRGNQPQHF
cdr3_nt: TGTGCCACCAGCAGATCCTCCGGTAGGGGCAATCAGCCCCAGCATTTT

d_call: -
v_call: TRBV6-5
clone_size: few
j_call: TRBJ1-1
cdr3_aa: CASSLGRNTEAFF
cdr3_nt: TGTGCCAGCAGTCTAGGCAGGAACACTGAAGCTTTCTTT

d_call: TRBD2
v_call: TRBV6-2/TRBV6-3
clone_size: -
j_call: TRBJ2-7
cdr3_aa: CASSARLAGHYEQYF
cdr3_nt: TGTGCCAGCAGTGCCCGACTAGCGGGACATTACGAGCAGTACTTC

d_call: -
v_call: TRBV5-1
clone_size: -
j_call: TRBJ2-7
cdr3_aa: CASSWPGYEQYF
cdr3_nt: TGCGCCAGCAGCTGGCCGGGTTACGAGCAGTACTTC

d_call: -
v_call: TRBV9
clone_size: -
j_call: TRBJ2-1
cdr3_aa: CASSPRGTQNEQFF
cdr3_nt: TGTGCCAGCAGCCCACGGGGGACTCAAAATGAGCAGTTCTTC

d_call: -
v_call: TRBV5-1
clone_size: -
j_call: TRBJ2-1
cdr3_aa: CASSLEARYNEQFF
cdr3_nt: TGCGCCAGCAGCTTGGAAGCGCGTTACAATGAGCAGTTCTTC

d_call: -
v_call: TRBV5-1
clone_size: -
j_call: TRBJ2-1
cdr3_aa: CASSLDAGPYNEQFF
cdr3_nt: TGCGCCAGCAGCTTGGATGCGGGACCCTACAATGAGCAGTTCTTC

d_call: TRBD1
v_call: TRBV2
clone_size: -
j_call: TRBJ1-1
cdr3_aa: CASSHRGHTTEAFF
cdr3_nt: TGTGCCAGCAGCCACAGGGGGCATACCACTGAAGCTTTCTTT

d_call: -
v_call: TRBV5-1
clone_size: few
j_call: TRBJ1-4
cdr3_aa: CASSLVGDPGEKLFF
cdr3_nt: TGCGCCAGCAGCTTGGTGGGGGATCCAGGCGAAAAACTGTTTTTT

d_call: TRBD1
v_call: TRBV28
clone_size: -
j_call: TRBJ2-5
cdr3_aa: CASSPSDRDGETQYF
cdr3_nt: TGTGCCAGCAGTCCTTCCGACAGGGACGGAGAGACCCAGTACTTC

d_call: TRBD1
v_call: TRBV4-3
clone_size: -
j_call: TRBJ2-1
cdr3_aa: CASSQAKGATSGEQFF
cdr3_nt: TGCGCCAGCAGCCAGGCCAAGGGGGCGACCTCTGGGGAGCAGTTCTTC

d_call: -
v_call: TRBV4-3
clone_size: -
j_call: TRBJ2-3
cdr3_aa: CASSERSEGNTQYF
cdr3_nt: TGCGCCAGCAGCGAGCGAAGTGAGGGGAATACGCAGTATTTT

d_call: -
v_call: TRBV5-4
clone_size: -
j_call: TRBJ2-5
cdr3_aa: CASSLQDQETQYF
cdr3_nt: TGTGCCAGCAGCTTGCAGGACCAAGAGACCCAGTACTTC

d_call: -
v_call: TRBV7-6
clone_size: -
j_call: TRBJ2-7
cdr3_aa: CASSNSGGAYEQYF
cdr3_nt: TGTGCCAGCAGCAACTCAGGGGGGGCCTACGAGCAGTACTTC

d_call: -
v_call: TRBV28
clone_size: -
j_call: TRBJ2-5
cdr3_aa: CASSLSQGIQETQYF
cdr3_nt: TGTGCCAGCAGTTTAAGCCAGGGGATCCAAGAGACCCAGTACTTC

d_call: TRBD1
v_call: TRBV18
clone_size: few
j_call: TRBJ1-2
cdr3_aa: CASSPSEGGGNVYGYTF
cdr3_nt: TGTGCCAGCTCACCCTCCGAGGGAGGGGGCAACGTATATGGCTACACCTTC

d_call: -
v_call: TRBV19
clone_size: -
j_call: TRBJ2-6
cdr3_aa: CASKPTYSYVLTF
cdr3_nt: TGTGCCAGTAAACCGACATATTCCTACGTCCTGACTTTC

d_call: TRBD1
v_call: TRBV5-4
clone_size: -
j_call: TRBJ2-2
cdr3_aa: CASSAQGSGELFF
cdr3_nt: TGTGCCAGCAGCGCACAGGGGTCCGGGGAGCTGTTTTTT

d_call: TRBD1
v_call: TRBV6-5
clone_size: once
j_call: TRBJ2-7
cdr3_aa: CASSHGGQGIYEQYF
cdr3_nt: TGTGCCAGCAGTCACGGGGGACAGGGAATTTACGAGCAGTACTTC

d_call: -
v_call: TRBV19
clone_size: -
j_call: TRBJ2-7
cdr3_aa: CASSSQALQGEQYF
cdr3_nt: TGTGCCAGTAGTTCACAGGCCTTGCAGGGCGAGCAGTACTTC

d_call: -
v_call: TRBV19
clone_size: -
j_call: TRBJ2-7
cdr3_aa: CASSIQRRGYEQYF
cdr3_nt: TGTGCCAGTAGTATCCAGCGGAGGGGGTACGAGCAGTACTTC

d_call: TRBD1
v_call: TRBV6-5
clone_size: -
j_call: TRBJ1-2
cdr3_aa: CASSYVQGDGYTF
cdr3_nt: TGTGCCAGCAGTTACGTACAGGGGGACGGCTACACCTTC

d_call: -
v_call: TRBV5-4
clone_size: -
j_call: TRBJ2-7
cdr3_aa: CASSRGQHYEQYF
cdr3_nt: TGTGCCAGCAGCCGTGGACAGCACTACGAGCAGTACTTC

d_call: TRBD2
v_call: TRBV6-6
clone_size: -
j_call: TRBJ2-1
cdr3_aa: CASSRGLAAYNEQFF
cdr3_nt: TGTGCCAGCAGTCGGGGACTAGCGGCCTACAATGAGCAGTTCTTC

d_call: -
v_call: TRBV9
clone_size: -
j_call: TRBJ2-3
cdr3_aa: CASSPSGGVVDTQYF
cdr3_nt: TGTGCCAGCAGCCCTAGTGGGGGAGTAGTAGATACGCAGTATTTT

d_call: TRBD2
v_call: TRBV18
clone_size: -
j_call: TRBJ2-4
cdr3_aa: CASSPPTSGAKNIQYF
cdr3_nt: TGTGCCAGCTCACCACCGACTAGCGGGGCCAAAAACATTCAGTACTTC

d_call: -
v_call: TRBV5-1
clone_size: -
j_call: TRBJ2-4
cdr3_aa: CASSLLGGRGDIQYF
cdr3_nt: TGCGCCAGCAGCTTGCTAGGTGGCAGGGGGGACATTCAGTACTTC

d_call: TRBD1
v_call: TRBV6-2/TRBV6-3
clone_size: -
j_call: TRBJ1-1
cdr3_aa: CASSQQGWYWDTEAFF
cdr3_nt: TGTGCCAGCAGCCAACAGGGGTGGTATTGGGACACTGAAGCTTTCTTT

d_call: -
v_call: TRBV12-3/TRBV12-4
clone_size: -
j_call: TRBJ2-2
cdr3_aa: CASSRGGLGELFF
cdr3_nt: TGTGCCAGCAGCAGAGGGGGACTTGGGGAGCTGTTTTTT

d_call: -
v_call: TRBV5-1
clone_size: -
j_call: TRBJ1-4
cdr3_aa: CASSITGRTNEKLFF
cdr3_nt: TGCGCCAGCAGCATTACGGGACGAACTAATGAAAAACTGTTTTTT

d_call: TRBD2
v_call: TRBV4-3
clone_size: -
j_call: TRBJ2-1
cdr3_aa: CASSRGTSGEDNEQFF
cdr3_nt: TGCGCCAGCAGCCGCGGGACTAGCGGGGAGGACAATGAGCAGTTCTTC

d_call: TRBD1
v_call: TRBV7-2
clone_size: -
j_call: TRBJ2-7
cdr3_aa: CASSSGQGYYEQYF
cdr3_nt: TGTGCCAGCAGTTCCGGACAGGGGTACTACGAGCAGTACTTC

d_call: TRBD1
v_call: TRBV4-1
clone_size: few
j_call: TRBJ1-2
cdr3_aa: CASSQGTGDYGYTF
cdr3_nt: TGCGCCAGCAGCCAAGGGACAGGGGATTATGGCTACACCTTC

d_call: -
v_call: TRBV3-1/TRBV3-2
clone_size: -
j_call: TRBJ1-3
cdr3_aa: CASSQEGVSGNTIYF
cdr3_nt: TGTGCCAGCAGCCAAGAGGGGGTCTCTGGAAACACCATATATTTT